This T cell receptor (beta chain) emerged from a study of OX40 agonist ivuxolimab in advanced cancers. Some clones are missing from TCRdb's copy, which holds only in-frame ones; the method was immunoSEQ multiplex PCR. The sample lists 65,000 to 75,000 clones; over 85% were seen once. The source was CD4+ or CD8+ T cells sorted from blood, collected in a trial of the OX40 agonist ivuxolimab. The receptor's source is an adult with an advanced solid tumor such as melanoma, head and neck, liver or kidney cancer.

In nucleotides, the CDR3 is TGTGCCACCAGCCAGAACGGCAGGTCAAGCTCCTACAATGAGCAGTTCTTC. As protein: CATSQNGRSSSYNEQFF. The genes are TRBV15 and TRBJ2-1; D is ambiguous. Trimming removed 5 bases at V and 0 bases at J, with 17 bases between. This CDR3 contains 17 residues. Germline CDR1 is LNHNV and CDR2 is YYDKDF (reference sequence).